The 10 T cell receptor beta chains given below trace back to one sample, sequenced in a study of T cells in Graves' hyperthyroidism and ophthalmopathy. TCR beta CDR3 sequences were amplified from RNA transcripts. In the first-round RT-PCR of the TCR CDR3, the HTBI primer set was used. One entry per CDR3 protein, called by TCRdb with MiXCR from the multiplex PCR reads. The sample lists 240,000 or so distinct CDR3 sequences, around 15% occurring once. Sequenced: blood. The receptors originated from a woman between 18 and 30 years old with Graves' ophthalmopathy.

Many counts were recorded for this clonotype. CDR3 sequence: CTTRGQGYEQYF. As DNA, the CDR3 is TGCACCACCCGCGGACAGGGCTACGAGCAGTACTTC. This chain uses TRBV20-1 with TRBJ2-7; 8 nucleotides line up with TRBD1. CDR1 is DFQATT, CDR2 SNEGSKA, per germline (reference sequence). This CDR3 contains 12 residues.

The J gene is TRBJ1-1, the V gene TRBV7-2; 9 bases align to TRBD1. The junction had 9 bases not matched to a gene; V was cut back by 9 bases and J by 7 bases. The CDR3 covers 13 residues. Germline CDR1 SGHTA, CDR2 FQGNSA. CDR3 protein: CASQKQGAGEAFF. The CDR3 bases are TGTGCCAGTCAAAAACAGGGGGCCGGTGAAGCTTTCTTT. Full variable domain (remainder filled in from reference TRBV7-2 and TRBJ1-1): GAGVSQSPSNKVTEKGKDVELRCDPISGHTALYWYRQSLGQGLEFLIYFQGNSAPDKSGLPSDRFSAERTGGSVSTLTIQRTQQEDSAVYLCASQKQGAGEAFFGQGTRLTVV.

The V gene is TRBV9, the J gene TRBJ2-7; 10 bases are a match to TRBD1. The CDR3 consists of 15 residues. Germline assignment: CDR1 SGDLS and CDR2 YYNGEE. V gave up 3 bases and J gave up 4 bases; unmatched junction bases: 7. The CDR3 sequence is CASSASGTGVYEQYF. The CDR3 nucleotides read TGTGCCAGCAGCGCTTCCGGGACAGGGGTGTACGAGCAGTACTTC.

This clonotype was observed at least ten times. V usage is TRBV6-1 and J usage is TRBJ2-7, with D perhaps TRBD2 (5 bases). V gave up 10 bases and J gave up 1 base, with 14 bases separating them. Germline V lookup: CDR1 MNHNS, CDR2 SASEGT. The CDR3 runs to 13 residues. CDR3 sequence reads: CATNLASSYEQYF. CDR3 sequence (DNA): TGTGCCACCAACTTAGCGTCATCCTACGAGCAGTACTTC.

In DNA form, the CDR3 reads TGTGCCAGTAGCCCCCGGACAGGGTGGAGTAATTCACCCCTCCACTTT. Amino acid sequence: CASSPRTGWSNSPLHF. This sequence joins TRBV19 and TRBJ1-6; 8 bases align to TRBD1. The CDR3 length is 16 residues. The germline V gene has CDR1 LNHDA and CDR2 SQIVND (reference sequence). J lost 6 bases, V lost 6 bases, and 10 bases had no gene match.

J is TRBJ1-2 and V is TRBV27, with 10 bases aligning to TRBD1. This CDR3 has 14 amino acids. From germline, CDR1 is MNHEY and CDR2 SMNVEV (reference sequence). Trimming removed 6 bases from V and 6 bases from J; junction bases left unmatched: 7. The DNA of the CDR3 is TGTGCCAGCAGGGGCACCGGGACAGGGGATGGCTACACCTTC. Protein: CASRGTGTGDGYTF.

This clonotype came up many times. V is TRBV15 and J is TRBJ2-7; D perhaps matches TRBD2 (6 bases). The V gene's germline CDR1 is LNHNV and CDR2 YYDKDF (reference sequence). Trimming took 0 bases from V and 0 from J, leaving 15 bases between them. This CDR3 region has 17 residues. CDR3 nucleotides: TGTGCCACCAGCAGAGATAGGATTAGCGGAGGCTCCTACGAGCAGTACTTC. It specifies CATSRDRISGGSYEQYF. The full variable domain, with the rest looked up from reference TRBV15 and TRBJ2-7, is DAMVIQNPRYQVTQFGKPVTLSCSQTLNHNVMYWYQQKSSQAPKLLFHYYDKDFNNEADTPDNFQSRRPNTSFCFLDIRSPGLGDTAMYLCATSRDRISGGSYEQYFGPGTRLTVT.

This clonotype was counted ten times or more. The V gene is TRBV15, the J gene TRBJ1-1; tentative D call: TRBD1 (5 bases). The CDR3 covers 14 residues. Trimming shortened V by 0 bases and J by 5 bases, and 10 bases separated the two germline ends. CDR1 is LNHNV and CDR2 is YYDKDF in the germline V gene (reference sequence). DNA of the CDR3: TGTGCCACCAGCAGAGATCGGGGGAGGACTGAAGCTTTCTTT. This gives the protein CATSRDRGRTEAFF. Filled out from reference TRBV15 and TRBJ1-1, the complete variable domain reads DAMVIQNPRYQVTQFGKPVTLSCSQTLNHNVMYWYQQKSSQAPKLLFHYYDKDFNNEADTPDNFQSRRPNTSFCFLDIRSPGLGDTAMYLCATSRDRGRTEAFFGQGTRLTVV.

CDR3 in amino acids: CASRAGGTYEQYF. The CDR3 bases are TGTGCCAGCAGAGCGGGAGGAACCTACGAGCAGTACTTC. The chain recombines TRBV14 with TRBJ2-7; 9 bases fit TRBD2. Trimming took 6 bases from V and 2 from J; bases not matched to a gene: 2. The CDR3 is 13 amino acids. The V gene's germline CDR1 is SGHDN and CDR2 FVKESK.

This clonotype showed up many times. The rearrangement joins TRBV4-3 to TRBJ2-5; the D is unclear. V dropped 0 bases and J dropped 0 bases, with 8 bases sitting between them. This CDR3 spans 15 amino acids. The germline gives CDR1 LGHNA, CDR2 YSLEER. The CDR3 DNA reads as TGCGCCAGCAGCCAAGAGACACAGTACCAAGAGACCCAGTACTTC. Its translation: CASSQETQYQETQYF.